This T cell receptor (beta chain) was recovered during a study of spatial heterogeneity in lung cancer (dated by TCRdb to between 2018 and 2020). In the study overall: Beta-chain transcripts were consistently detected in greater numbers than alpha-chain transcripts, which likely reflects a higher abundance of beta-chain transcripts. At surgery, both alpha and beta chains were TCR-sequenced in fewer than 250 tumor regions, fewer than 65 matched nontumor lung samples and a few dozen PBMC samples. In the raw uncorrected reads, each unique combination of TCR and UMI appeared more than ten times on average. TCR transcript counts in tumor regions correlated strongly with a T cell transcriptional module score from matched bulk RNA-seq. Nonsynonymous mutation counts, determined by whole-exome sequencing of tumor tissue, were related to TCR repertoire features. TCR alpha and beta repertoires were quantitatively compared across multiple tumor regions, matched nontumor lung and blood in non-small cell lung cancer. Results and caveats for the whole study, not just this receptor: Counts of ubiquitous and regional expanded TCRs were found to correlate with counts of ubiquitous and regional nonsynonymous mutations, respectively. TCR-seq was estimated to cover only roughly 7% of tumor T cells for alpha chains and roughly 14% for beta chains. The tumor nonsynonymous mutation count correlated with the number of expanded alpha and beta TCRs within the tumor. Confirming at a functional level the hypothesis that regional TCRs recognize regional mutations was considered to require additional single-cell paired TCR alpha and beta sequencing.

Library construction relied on 5' RACE. The sequencer listed for this sample is NextSeq 500. To allow correction of PCR and sequencing errors, the TCR library protocol tagged every TCR cDNA molecule with a unique molecular identifier. The authors processed their data as follows. TCR identification, UMI-based error correction and CDR3 extraction were all carried out with Decombinator tools. TCRs above a frequency of 2 per 1,000, corresponding to the top 1% of the tumor frequency distribution, were defined as expanded. Expanded tumor TCRs statistically deemed absent (corrected P<0.05) from at least one tumor region were classed as regional, and all other expanded tumor TCRs were classed as ubiquitous. Each repertoire was subsampled 100 times to 5,000 TCRs, after which Renyi diversity was computed with the R vegan package. CDR3 similarity networks were built from amino acid triplet string-kernel similarity, with CDR3s being connected when pairwise similarity was above 0.82. TCRdb trimmed the raw reads at Q25, called clones with MiXCR and kept productive beta chains. Each CDR3 protein gets just one entry, which takes the most common genes and DNA from the rows behind it. The V and J calls and clone size come from TCRdb's table, not from the authors' own analysis. Counted in this sample were 6,500 to 8,000 distinct CDR3 sequences; 3% to 3.5% of them appeared once. The top ten hold about a fifth of the sample.

Ten or more counts support this clonotype. The clone's antigen remains unknown. One base away there is no much larger clone; base qualities are not given. Interpreted using the paper, the time point label stands for: sample taken at primary tumor resection. Donors were 65 to 85 patients with early-stage, untreated non-small cell lung cancer from the lung TRACERx cohort. Whole RNA extracted from tumor and nontumor lung tissue, or from cryopreserved PBMC samples, was used for TCR sequencing without cell sorting. A patient was chosen for TCR sequencing only when enough RNA was available from at least two tumor regions. Tumor and adjacent nontumor lung specimens were reviewed by a lung pathologist before selection. V is cut by 6 bases and J by 1 base, and the space between the germline ends is 1 base. CDR3 length: 11 amino acids, cysteine to phenylalanine. Of the read, only the CDR3 DNA is kept; its 33 bases are in frame from base 1. The germline V gene supplies CDR1 WSHSY and CDR2 SAAADI.

The rearranged chain carries TRBV10-2 and TRBJ2-1, with an unclear D gene assignment. The source is a male donor with early-stage non-small cell lung cancer. The material sequenced was lung tumor tissue, taken at surgery. This receptor carries the CDR3 CASRSYNEQFF. The DNA is as follows: TGCGCCAGCAGGTCCTACAATGAGCAGTTCTTC.